This T cell receptor (beta chain) was profiled in a study of T cell repertoires in cytomegalovirus infection. Study-level background: Newly reported HLA-C-restricted and thoroughly characterized HLA-B-restricted CMV epitopes were employed. A matching HLA type, together with CMV infection, was signaled by public TCR beta signatures.

The sample holds one count of this clonotype. What it recognizes is unknown. Study-wide points: Frequencies of public TCR beta families were cumulated, and this identified carriers of CMV plus the relevant HLA.

One entry per CDR3 protein, called by TCRdb with MiXCR from the reads. Of around 69,000 distinct CDR3 sequences detected, under 30% appear once; the ten largest clones hold 50% to 65%. This CDR3 is 17 amino acids long. The V gene's germline CDR1 is MDHEN and CDR2 SYDVKM. Trimming took 1 base from V and 0 from J, leaving 16 bases between them. The TCR comes from a human donor in good health (CMV status not recorded). Some clones in this sample may be carry-over from other donors' samples. The chain links TRBV28 to TRBJ2-7; the D call may be TRBD1 or TRBD2 (5 bases each). This specimen consisted of CD8+ T cells from cultured PBMCs, obtained from culture after CMV antigen stimulation. CDR3 nucleotide sequence: TGTGCCAGCAGTTTATTCACCCGGGACGGAAGCTCCTACGAGCAGTACTTC. Its protein product is CASSLFTRDGSSYEQYF. The full variable domain, rest sourced from reference TRBV28 and TRBJ2-7, is DVKVTQSSRYLVKRTGEKVFLECVQDMDHENMFWYRQDPGLGLRLIYFSYDVKMKEKGDIPEGYSVSREKKERFSLILESASTNQTSMYLCASSLFTRDGSSYEQYFGPGTRLTVT.